Each of the 9 T cell receptor beta chains below was sequenced from the same sample in a study of CD8+CD57+ T cells in acquired aplastic anemia. Patients chosen for sequencing had CD8+CD57+ cells that had expanded, as shown by flow cytometry. Investigators profiled TCR beta VDJ and CDR3 from genomic DNA template. TCRdb independently ran MiXCR on the reads; one entry per CDR3 protein. The repertoire has about 180,000 distinct CDR3 sequences, 48% of them found once; the top ten carry roughly 13%. The sample taken for sequencing was sorted CD4+, CD8+, or CD8+CD57+ T cells (not recorded which) from PBMCs. These receptors originate from a human donor with aplastic anemia.

The chain recombines TRBV2 with TRBJ1-2; D call uncertain. Germline assignment: CDR1 SNHLY and CDR2 FYNNEI. With 3 bases removed from V and 4 bases from J, the gap between germline ends came to 12 bases. This CDR3 comprises 14 residues. In DNA, the CDR3 is TGTGCCAGCAGTGATCGACTATTATCCTATGGCTACACCTTC. Protein: CASSDRLLSYGYTF.

This clonotype was detected once. This clone may be a read error of a much larger clone one base away. The rearrangement uses TRBV7-9 and TRBJ1-4; TRBD1 is a possible D gene (6 bases). Germline lookup yields CDR1 SEHNR and CDR2 FQNEAQ (reference sequence). Trimming removed 6 bases from V and 3 bases from J, with 11 bases in between. This CDR3 is built from 14 residues. The CDR3 is CASRGTTANEKLFF. As DNA, the CDR3 is TGTGCCAGCAGGGGGACAACGGCTAATGAAAAACTGTTTTTT. Variable domain in full (rest from reference TRBV7-9 and TRBJ1-4): DTGVSQNPRHKITKRGQNVTFRCDPISEHNRLYWYRQTLGQGPEFLTYFQNEAQLEKSRLLSDRFSAERPKGSFSTLEIQRTEQGDSAMYLCASRGTTANEKLFFGSGTQLSVL.

This clonotype has more than one count but fewer than ten. The chain carries TRBV27 and TRBJ2-7; TRBD2 aligns across 7 bases. Trimming removed 2 bases from V and 2 bases from J; junction bases left unmatched: 6. The CDR3 contains 15 residues. The V gene's germline CDR1 is MNHEY and CDR2 SMNVEV (reference sequence). This chain's CDR3 is CASSLGAGVPYEQYF. In DNA, the CDR3 is TGTGCCAGCAGTTTAGGGGCGGGAGTTCCCTACGAGCAGTACTTC.

The J gene is TRBJ2-5, the V gene TRBV2; D might be TRBD2 (5 bases). Germline V lookup: CDR1 SNHLY, CDR2 FYNNEI. The CDR3 length is 11 residues. V dropped 7 bases and J dropped 5 bases, with 8 bases sitting between them. In DNA, the CDR3 is TGTGCCAGCAAGGGCGGGGAGACCCAGTACTTC. This codes for CASKGGETQYF.

V and J are TRBV28 and TRBJ1-1; TRBD1 might be the D (6 bases). Trimming left V 9 bases short and J 4 bases short, with 18 bases between. This CDR3 spans 14 amino acids. The germline V gene has CDR1 MDHEN and CDR2 SYDVKM. The chain's CDR3 is CASSGGARSTEAFF. CDR3 coding DNA: TGTGCCAGTTCCGGGGGGGCGAGGAGCACTGAAGCTTTCTTT. Complete variable domain (other parts from reference TRBV28 and TRBJ1-1): DVKVTQSSRYLVKRTGEKVFLECVQDMDHENMFWYRQDPGLGLRLIYFSYDVKMKEKGDIPEGYSVSREKKERFSLILESASTNQTSMYLCASSGGARSTEAFFGQGTRLTVV.

The DNA of the CDR3 is TGTGCCATCAGTGAGGGGCAGGGGGAGACCTATGGCTACACCTTC. It is translated as CAISEGQGETYGYTF. V usage is TRBV10-3 and J usage is TRBJ1-2, with TRBD1 identical over 7 bases. Per germline, CDR1 ENHRY and CDR2 SYGVKD. The V and J ends lost 2 bases and 4 bases, in that order; junction bases with no gene match: 7. CDR3 size: 15 residues.

Comment on this clonotype: This likely comes from a read error, as the CDR3 has no conserved phenylalanine or tryptophan at its end. The DNA is omitted, as the CDR3 cannot be located on it reliably, and the CDR3 follows TCRdb's listing. The gene calls are TRBV20-1 and TRBJ1-1. The CDR3 has 12 residues if both end residues are counted. CDR1 is DFQATT, CDR2 SNEGSKA, per germline (reference sequence). CDR3 amino acids: CSALVENTEALL.

The CDR3 here is CASSQDQSRPEAFF. As DNA, the CDR3 is TGTGCCAGCAGCCAAGATCAGAGTAGGCCTGAAGCTTTCTTT. The chain links TRBV3-1 to TRBJ1-1; D unclear. This CDR3 is 14 amino acids long. CDR1 and CDR2 (germline): LGHDT, YNNKEL (reference sequence). The germline V and J ends were trimmed by 0 bases and 6 bases, with 11 bases remaining between them.

The V gene is TRBV5-6, the J gene TRBJ2-3; possibly TRBD1 for D (6 bases). There are 15 residues in the CDR3. Germline CDR1 reads SGHDT; CDR2 reads YYEEEE. Trimming took 6 bases from V and 2 from J, leaving 16 bases between them. The CDR3 DNA follows: TGTGCCAGCACCCGCCGGACAGCGTACACAGATACGCAGTATTTT. It is translated as CASTRRTAYTDTQYF. Full variable domain (remainder filled in from reference TRBV5-6 and TRBJ2-3): DAGVTQSPTHLIKTRGQQVTLRCSPKSGHDTVSWYQQALGQGPQFIFQYYEEEERQRGNFPDRFSGHQFPNYSSELNVNALLLGDSALYLCASTRRTAYTDTQYFGPGTRLTVL.